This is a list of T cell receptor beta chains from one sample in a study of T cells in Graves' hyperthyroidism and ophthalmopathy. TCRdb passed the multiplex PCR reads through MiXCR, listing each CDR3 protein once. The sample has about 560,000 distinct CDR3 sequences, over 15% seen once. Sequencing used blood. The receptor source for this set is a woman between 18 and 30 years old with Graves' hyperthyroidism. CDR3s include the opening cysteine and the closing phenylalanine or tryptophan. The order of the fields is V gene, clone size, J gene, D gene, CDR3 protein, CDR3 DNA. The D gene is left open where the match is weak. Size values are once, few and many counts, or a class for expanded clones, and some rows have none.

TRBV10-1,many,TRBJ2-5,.,CATSGVRQETQYF,TGCGCCACCTCGGGGGTCCGTCAAGAGACCCAGTACTTC
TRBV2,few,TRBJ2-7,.,CASRQRQAYEQYF,TGTGCCAGCAGGCAAAGACAGGCCTACGAGCAGTACTTC
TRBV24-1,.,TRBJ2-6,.,CAIQGGGANVLTF,TGTGCCATACAGGGTGGTGGGGCCAACGTCCTGACTTTC
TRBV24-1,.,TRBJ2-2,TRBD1,CATSDVTGANTGELFF,TGTGCCACCAGTGACGTGACAGGGGCGAACACCGGGGAGCTGTTTTTT
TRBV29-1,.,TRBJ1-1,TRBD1,CSVKQGASFTEAFF,TGCAGCGTCAAACAGGGGGCTTCTTTCACTGAAGCTTTCTTT
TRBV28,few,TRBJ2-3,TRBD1,CASSLGDRGRITDTQYF,TGTGCCAGCAGCTTAGGAGACAGGGGAAGAATCACAGATACGCAGTATTTT
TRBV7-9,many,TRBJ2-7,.,CASSLGFTKTFYEQYF,TGTGCCAGCAGCTTAGGGTTTACGAAGACCTTCTACGAGCAGTACTTC
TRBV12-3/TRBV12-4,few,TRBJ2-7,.,CASNPIGGEQYF,TGTGCCAGCAACCCTATCGGGGGCGAGCAGTACTTC
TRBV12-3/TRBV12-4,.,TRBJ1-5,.,CASSLGLGSGERQPQHF,TGTGCCAGCAGTTTGGGACTCGGTTCTGGTGAGAGGCAGCCCCAGCATTTT
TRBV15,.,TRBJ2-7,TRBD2,CATSEGLAENYEQYF,TGTGCCACCAGCGAGGGACTAGCGGAGAACTACGAGCAGTACTTC
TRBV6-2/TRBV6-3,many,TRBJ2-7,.,CASSPGMGYEQYF,TGTGCCAGCAGTCCGGGAATGGGCTACGAGCAGTACTTC
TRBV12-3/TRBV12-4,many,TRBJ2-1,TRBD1,CASSFGRGQYNEQFF,TGTGCCAGCAGTTTCGGCAGGGGGCAATACAATGAGCAGTTCTTC
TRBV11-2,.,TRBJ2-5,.,CASSLGWQAQYF,TGTGCCAGCAGCTTAGGGTGGCAGGCCCAGTACTTC
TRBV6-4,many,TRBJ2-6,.,CASSERGSGANVLTF,TGTGCCAGCAGTGAGAGAGGCTCTGGGGCCAACGTCCTGACTTTC
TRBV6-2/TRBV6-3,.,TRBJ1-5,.,CASVSPTGRGYQPQHF,TGTGCCAGCGTTTCTCCTACGGGACGGGGGTATCAGCCCCAGCATTTT
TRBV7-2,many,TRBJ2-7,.,CASSLEGRGAHYEQYF,TGTGCCAGCAGCTTAGAAGGCCGGGGGGCACACTACGAGCAGTACTTC
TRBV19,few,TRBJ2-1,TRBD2,CASSSGTRVDNEQFF,TGTGCCAGTAGTTCCGGGACTAGGGTTGACAATGAGCAGTTCTTC
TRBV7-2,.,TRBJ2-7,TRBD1,CASSLKEAGGYEQYF,TGTGCCAGCAGCTTAAAGGAGGCAGGGGGCTACGAGCAGTACTTC
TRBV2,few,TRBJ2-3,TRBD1,CASSEVRTGADTQYF,TGTGCCAGCAGTGAAGTTAGGACAGGGGCCGATACGCAGTATTTT
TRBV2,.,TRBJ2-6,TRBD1,CATVDRVAGANVLTF,TGTGCCACAGTGGACAGGGTGGCTGGGGCCAACGTCCTGACTTTC
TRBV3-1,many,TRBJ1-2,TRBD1,CASSRTGGNYGYTF,TGTGCCAGCAGTCGGACAGGGGGAAACTATGGCTACACCTTC
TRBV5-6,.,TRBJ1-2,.,CASSLRPYGYTF,TGTGCCAGCAGCCTTCGTCCCTATGGCTACACCTTC
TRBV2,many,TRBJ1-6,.,CASTELTPLHF,TGTGCCAGCACCGAACTCACACCCCTCCACTTT
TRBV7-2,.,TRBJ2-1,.,CASSLRRNEQFF,TGTGCCAGCAGCTTAAGGAGGAATGAGCAGTTCTTC
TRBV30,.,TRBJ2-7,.,CAWSTVISKPEQYF,TGTGCCTGGAGTACCGTTATTTCGAAGCCCGAGCAGTACTTC
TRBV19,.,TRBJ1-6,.,CASSEGGYNSPLHF,TGTGCCAGTAGTGAAGGGGGCTATAATTCACCCCTCCACTTT
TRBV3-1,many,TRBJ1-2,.,CASSWTAANYGYTF,TGTGCCAGCAGCTGGACAGCCGCTAACTATGGCTACACCTTC
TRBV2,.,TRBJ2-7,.,CASSWQIYEQYF,TGTGCCAGCAGTTGGCAGATCTACGAGCAGTACTTC
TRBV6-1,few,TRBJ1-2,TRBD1,CASSTDRPPGGYTF,TGTGCCAGCAGTACGGACAGGCCCCCGGGGGGCTACACCTTC
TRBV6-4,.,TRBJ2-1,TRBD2,CASSDEAGVNEQFF,TGTGCCAGCAGTGACGAAGCGGGAGTAAATGAGCAGTTCTTC
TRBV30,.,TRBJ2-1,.,CAWAGLSYNEQFF,TGTGCCTGGGCAGGGTTATCATACAATGAGCAGTTCTTC
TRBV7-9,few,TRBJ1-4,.,CASSLKDRSSEKLFF,TGTGCCAGCAGCTTAAAGGACCGATCGAGCGAAAAACTGTTTTTT
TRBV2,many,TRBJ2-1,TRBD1,CASSEALGTGDEQFF,TGTGCCAGCAGTGAAGCATTGGGGACAGGAGATGAGCAGTTCTTC
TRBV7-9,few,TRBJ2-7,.,CASSFEGRYEQYF,TGTGCCAGCAGCTTCGAGGGTAGGTACGAGCAGTACTTC
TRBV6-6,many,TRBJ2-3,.,CASSYLDTQYF,TGTGCCAGCAGTTACTTGGATACGCAGTATTTT
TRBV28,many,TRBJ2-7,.,CASRGSAGYEQYF,TGTGCCAGCAGGGGCTCCGCGGGGTACGAGCAGTACTTC
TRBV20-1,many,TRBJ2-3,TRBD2,CSAKRGGTDTQYF,TGCAGTGCGAAGCGGGGGGGCACAGATACGCAGTATTTT
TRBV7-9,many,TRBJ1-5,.,CASSGSGNQPQHF,TGTGCCAGCAGCGGGTCAGGCAATCAGCCCCAGCATTTT
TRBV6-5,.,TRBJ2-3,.,CASSYSGTTYTDTQYF,TGTGCCAGCAGTTACTCCGGTACCACTTACACAGATACGCAGTATTTT
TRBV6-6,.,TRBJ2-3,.,CASSYASPGTDTQYF,TGTGCCAGCAGTTACGCTAGCCCAGGCACAGATACGCAGTATTTT
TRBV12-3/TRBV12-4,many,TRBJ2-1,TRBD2,CASSKRGGRSEQFF,TGTGCCAGCAGTAAGCGGGGGGGCCGGAGTGAGCAGTTCTTC
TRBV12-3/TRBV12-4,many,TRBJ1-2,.,CASSLGGSDGYTF,TGTGCCAGCAGTTTGGGGGGGAGCGACGGCTACACCTTC
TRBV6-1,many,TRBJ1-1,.,CASSEAWPHRSVTEAFF,TGTGCCAGCAGTGAAGCATGGCCCCATCGGTCCGTCACTGAAGCTTTCTTT
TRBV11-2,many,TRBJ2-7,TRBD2,CASSSLAGGMGEQYF,TGTGCCAGCAGCAGCCTAGCGGGAGGGATGGGGGAGCAGTACTTC
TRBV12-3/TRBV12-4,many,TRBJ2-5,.,CASSFRSQETQYF,TGTGCCAGCAGTTTTCGGAGCCAAGAGACCCAGTACTTC